These 4 T cell receptor beta chains came from one sample sequenced in a study of cytomegalovirus exposure and HLA in healthy donors. The study ran its PCR with 60 Vbeta and 13 Jbeta primers. Generated by immunoSEQ multiplex PCR, the TCRdb table keeps only in-frame clones and is missing some. The table for this sample gives about 120,000 clones. The sequenced sample consisted of PBMCs. All receptors derive from a man between 18 and 29 years old in good health and CMV-seronegative.

V and J are TRBV5-1 and TRBJ1-4, with a weak D call TRBD1 (5 bases). This CDR3 contains 18 residues. V shed 0 bases and J shed 7 bases, with 22 bases lying between them. CDR1 is SGHRS and CDR2 is YFSETQ in the germline V gene. The chain's CDR3 is CASSLVPPVGGKGEKLFF. CDR3 coding DNA: TGCGCCAGCAGCTTGGTCCCCCCCGTCGGGGGGAAAGGTGAAAAACTGTTTTTT.

The CDR3 coding sequence is TGCGCCAGCTCCACAGGGGCCCTACCCTACGAGCAGTACTTC. Translating gives CASSTGALPYEQYF. J is TRBJ2-5 and V is TRBV5-1; 7 nucleotides agree with TRBD1. The assigned J gene may be wrong: the sequence end matches TRBJ2-7 better. CDR1 SGHRS and CDR2 YFSETQ come from the germline V gene. This CDR3 has 14 residues.

The chain uses TRBV7-6 and TRBJ2-3, with 8 bases fitting TRBD2. This CDR3 contains 16 residues. Germline assignment: CDR1 SGHVS and CDR2 FNYEAQ. Trimming at V came to 1 base and at J to 2 bases, leaving 5 bases not matched to a gene. This CDR3 is CASSLGASGHTDTQYF. Here the CDR3 DNA reads TGTGCCAGCAGCTTAGGTGCTAGCGGGCACACAGATACGCAGTATTTT.

The chain joins TRBV30 to TRBJ2-7, with 7 bases identical to TRBD1. The CDR3 has 11 amino acids. CDR1 is GTSNPN, CDR2 SVGIG, per germline (reference sequence). V gave up 8 bases and J gave up 3 bases; unmatched junction bases: 4. DNA for the CDR3: TGTGCCGGACAGGAGTACTACGAGCAGTACTTC. Translation gives CAGQEYYEQYF.